This T cell receptor beta chain is from a study of T cells after yellow fever vaccination. This clonotype turned up a few times. V dropped 1 base and J dropped 3 bases, with 12 bases sitting between them. The V gene's germline CDR1 is SGHVS and CDR2 FQNEAQ. This CDR3 region has 15 residues. MiXCR was run by TCRdb on the 5' RACE reads, yielding one entry per CDR3 protein. The sample has approximately 300,000 distinct CDR3 sequences, about 10% seen once; the top ten hold about 3%. The chain has TRBV7-8 and TRBJ1-2; D gene unclear. The source is a man in his late teens or twenties who received the YFV17D yellow fever vaccine. The sequences come from CD4+ T cells sorted from PBMCs, collected 45 days after the yellow fever booster vaccination. CDR3 region: CASSLEVASYYGYTF. CDR3 coding DNA: TGTGCCAGCAGCTTAGAGGTTGCCAGCTACTATGGCTACACCTTC.